This entry lists 2 T cell receptor beta chains sequenced from one sample in a study of blood T cell repertoires in COVID-19. Profiling relied on immunoSEQ multiplex PCR, and the TCRdb table lists in-frame clones only, not all of them. The sample has about 160,000 clones, approximately 82% seen once; the top ten hold roughly 13%. Sequenced: peripheral blood. These receptors came from a man aged 70-80 years who had recovered from COVID-19.

The chain couples TRBV9 to TRBJ2-3; tentatively, D is TRBD2 (5 bases). This CDR3 spans 12 amino acids. CDR1 is SGDLS, CDR2 YYNGEE, per germline. The germline V and J ends were trimmed by 4 bases and 6 bases, with 9 bases remaining between them. CDR3 DNA: TGTGCCAGCAGCCCTGCGGGCGATACGCAGTATTTT. Encoded protein: CASSPAGDTQYF.

This clone was observed a single time. The chain links TRBV7-2 to TRBJ2-7; 7 bases are shared with TRBD1. In germline, CDR1 is SGHTA, CDR2 FQGNSA. V gave up 6 bases and J gave up 4 bases; unmatched junction bases: 6. The CDR3 sequence is 13 residues long. The CDR3 DNA sequence: TGTGCCAGCAGTTACGCACAGGGGTACGAGCAGTACTTC. It specifies CASSYAQGYEQYF.